This T cell receptor beta chain comes out of a study of T-cell reconstitution after alpha-beta-depleted transplantation in children. Preparation of the TCRbeta library used unique molecular identifiers. A single record per CDR3 protein comes from TCRdb applying MiXCR to the PCR reads. The sample lists 400,000 to 500,000 distinct CDR3 sequences; 11% were seen once. CDR3 size: 15 residues. V was shortened by 8 bases and J by 2 bases, with 16 bases between the two germline ends. This clonotype occurred a few times. This clonotype was sampled from a human donor who donated a stem cell graft to a child with acute myeloid leukemia. V and J are TRBV12-3 or TRBV12-4 and TRBJ1-5; the D gene is possibly TRBD1 (6 bases). The sample was PBMCs from the stem cell graft donor, taken from the stem cell graft. The CDR3 is CASAKQGLGNQPQHF. The CDR3 DNA reads as TGTGCCAGCGCGAAACAGGGTCTAGGCAATCAGCCCCAGCATTTT.